This TCR beta chain is drawn from a study of T cell changes during pregnancy in multiple sclerosis. CDR1 is SGHDN, CDR2 FVKESK, per germline. V was clipped by 5 bases and J by 0 bases; unmatched bases: 10. This CDR3 region has 17 residues. Measured with immunoSEQ multiplex PCR; TCRdb has only the in-frame clones, and not every one. The sample lists around 95,000 clones, around 93% occurring once. V gene TRBV14 combines with J gene TRBJ1-2; 9 bases line up with TRBD1. This sequence was found in a female donor with multiple sclerosis, enrolled in a pregnancy study. The specimen was peripheral blood, collected after pregnancy. The CDR3 coding sequence is TGTGCCAGCAGCGCCCCCGGGACAGGGAGGGCTAACTATGGCTACACCTTC. Amino acids: CASSAPGTGRANYGYTF.